The 17 T cell receptor beta chains below come from one sample, sequenced in a study of human T cells and chemical hapten exposure. MiXCR, run by TCRdb on the RACE reads, gives a single entry per CDR3 protein. The sample yields about 85,000 distinct CDR3 sequences, around 10% seen once. Stated time point: patch test 2, 6 weeks after DPC sensitization. Treatment reported: therapeutic diphenylcyclopropenone sensitization with weekly scalp DPC. Source: whole blood, taken in connection with sensitization to the hapten diphenylcyclopropenone (DPC). These receptors came from a man aged 18 to 29 with alopecia areata. Some clones in this sample may be carry-over from other donors' samples.

This clonotype was seen only a few times. The chain carries TRBV3-1 and TRBJ2-3; D unclear. CDR1 is LGHDT, CDR2 YNNKEL, per germline (reference sequence). The length of the CDR3 is 16 residues. The V end was cut by 0 bases, the J end by 2 bases, with 12 bases between. CDR3: CASSQDAAGNTDTQYF. The CDR3 DNA follows: TGTGCCAGCAGCCAAGACGCGGCAGGTAACACAGATACGCAGTATTTT.

This clonotype showed up just a few times. The chain joins TRBV6-5 to TRBJ1-5; D gene ambiguous. The CDR3 contains 13 residues. The ends were cut back, 8 bases at V and 4 bases at J, with 12 bases in the middle. Germline V gene data show CDR1 as MNHEY and CDR2 as SVGAGI. The CDR3 DNA reads as TGTGCCAGCTGTTTCGCAGTTAATCAGCCCCAGCATTTT. It specifies CASCFAVNQPQHF.

This clonotype has a single count. V gene TRBV4-1 combines with J gene TRBJ2-7, with 7 nucleotides matching TRBD1. The junction had 7 bases not matched to a gene; V was cut back by 8 bases and J by 3 bases. Looked up from germline, CDR1 is MGHRA and CDR2 is YSYEKL. CDR3 length equals 13 residues. DNA of the CDR3: TGCGCCAGCGGAACAGGGGTTTTCTACGAGCAGTACTTC. Translation: CASGTGVFYEQYF.

V gene TRBV20-1 combines with J gene TRBJ2-5; D is unresolved. CDR1 and CDR2 (germline): DFQATT, SNEGSKA (reference sequence). The CDR3 totals 15 residues. Trimming removed 0 bases from V and 4 bases from J, with 15 bases in between. CDR3 amino acids: CSARDSTRLLETQYF. CDR3 coding DNA: TGCAGTGCTAGAGATAGCACACGGCTCCTAGAGACCCAGTACTTC.

This clonotype was seen more than once but under ten times. V and J are TRBV5-3 and TRBJ2-4; D remains ambiguous. TRBV5-3 is sorted into the ORF group, with uncertain function. The CDR3 length is 15 residues. Trimming shortened V by 4 bases and J by 3 bases, and 14 bases separated the two germline ends. CDR3 in amino acids: CARSPDRVGKNIQYF. Here the CDR3 DNA reads TGTGCCAGAAGCCCCGATAGAGTGGGCAAAAACATTCAGTACTTC.

The table lists this clonotype with a few counts. This sequence joins TRBV7-3 and TRBJ2-1; 8 nucleotides match TRBD1. With 5 bases clipped from V and 2 bases from J, the junction kept 2 bases outside the gene matches. CDR3 size: 14 residues. In germline, CDR1 is SGHTA, CDR2 FQGTGA. Here the CDR3 DNA reads TGTGCCAGCAGCCGACAGGGGCCCTACAATGAGCAGTTCTTC. Translation gives CASSRQGPYNEQFF.

Many counts were recorded for this clonotype. The V call is TRBV6-6, the J call TRBJ2-5; a weak D match, TRBD1 (7 bases). CDR3 length equals 13 residues. Germline V CDR1 and CDR2: MNHNY, SVGAGI (reference sequence). Deletions cut 10 bases from V and 6 bases from J, with 18 bases between. The CDR3 sequence is CATNDREAKTQYF. The CDR3 nucleotides read TGTGCCACTAACGACAGGGAGGCAAAGACCCAGTACTTC.

There are many counts of this clonotype. The chain combines TRBV14 with TRBJ2-1; 8 positions agree with TRBD2. The germline CDR1 and CDR2 sequences are SGHDN and FVKESK. V dropped 4 bases and J dropped 0; count of bases not matched to a gene: 8. There are 17 residues in the CDR3. The CDR3 loop reads CASSLRLARYSYNEQFF. CDR3 coding DNA: TGTGCCAGCAGCCTTCGACTAGCGAGGTACTCCTACAATGAGCAGTTCTTC. The complete variable domain, with remaining parts taken from reference TRBV14 and TRBJ2-1, reads EAGVTQFPSHSVIEKGQTVTLRCDPISGHDNLYWYRRVMGKEIKFLLHFVKESKQDESGMPNNRFLAERTGGTYSTLKVQPAELEDSGVYFCASSLRLARYSYNEQFFGPGTRLTVL.

The chain is built from TRBV28 and TRBJ1-5; D is ambiguous. The CDR3 sequence is 11 residues long. Germline-derived CDR1 and CDR2 are MDHEN and SYDVKM. V was pared by 6 bases and J by 3 bases, with 3 bases between. This CDR3 is CASSHNQPQHF. CDR3 nucleotides: TGTGCCAGCAGCCACAATCAGCCCCAGCATTTT.

This clonotype was picked up many times. This chain links TRBV5-4 with TRBJ2-7; D unresolved. V dropped 3 bases and J dropped 6 bases, with 16 bases sitting between them. Looked up from germline, CDR1 is SGHNT and CDR2 is YYREEE (reference sequence). The CDR3 has 14 residues. CDR3 loop: CASSSFLRAIEQYF. In DNA form, the CDR3 reads TGTGCCAGCAGCTCCTTCCTCCGGGCGATCGAGCAGTACTTC.

This clonotype came up a few times. The chain employs TRBV6-1 and TRBJ1-5; the D is unclear. The CDR3 sequence is 12 residues long. Per the germline V gene, CDR1 is MNHNS and CDR2 is SASEGT. V was trimmed by 6 bases and J by 4 bases, leaving 7 bases between them. The CDR3 sequence: CASSELNQPQHF. The CDR3 DNA reads TGTGCCAGCAGCGAACTTAATCAGCCCCAGCATTTT.

This clonotype was picked up many times. V gene TRBV7-9 combines with J gene TRBJ2-3; TRBD2 agrees at 9 bases. With 5 bases clipped from V and 1 base from J, the junction kept 4 bases outside the gene matches. This CDR3 spans 15 amino acids. Germline CDR1 reads SEHNR; CDR2 reads FQNEAQ (reference sequence). CDR3 loop: CASSPAGGRTDTQYF. The CDR3 bases are TGTGCCAGCAGCCCAGCGGGGGGTCGCACAGATACGCAGTATTTT.

This clonotype was counted many times. The chain joins TRBV5-4 to TRBJ1-1, with TRBD1 as a possible D gene (6 bases). Trimming pared 5 bases from V and 6 bases from J, leaving 26 bases between. The CDR3 is made up of 17 amino acids. Germline CDR1 reads SGHNT; CDR2 reads YYREEE (reference sequence). The CDR3 is CASRRSSWGARTAEAFF. The CDR3 coding sequence is TGTGCCAGCAGACGCTCGAGTTGGGGGGCCCGAACGGCTGAAGCTTTCTTT.

This clonotype came up many times. J is TRBJ1-4 and V is TRBV4-3; tentatively, D is TRBD1 (6 bases). Germline CDR1 LGHNA, CDR2 YSLEER. This CDR3 comprises 16 residues. The V end lost 1 base, the J end lost 8 bases, and 17 bases lay between the germline ends. The CDR3 DNA is TGCGCCAGCAGCCAAGCCCCCGCAGGGGAAGACGAAAAACTGTTTTTT. It is translated as CASSQAPAGEDEKLFF.

This clonotype was recorded many times. The rearrangement uses TRBV29-1 and TRBJ1-2; D ambiguous. This CDR3 has 14 residues. Deletions cut 4 bases from V and 4 bases from J, with 16 bases between. Germline CDR1 SQVTM, CDR2 ANQGSEA. The CDR3 is CSVVRDEGSYGYTF. The CDR3 DNA sequence: TGCAGCGTTGTGCGCGACGAAGGAAGCTATGGCTACACCTTC.

This clonotype was counted only a few times. The rearrangement joins TRBV6-2 or TRBV6-3 to TRBJ1-4, with 7 positions matching TRBD1. Trimming at V came to 6 bases and at J to 8 bases, leaving 9 bases not matched to a gene. The germline V gene encodes CDR1 MNHEY and CDR2 SVGEGT. This CDR3 spans 14 amino acids. CDR3 nucleotide sequence: TGTGCCAGCAGGATACAGGGGTTAGGCGAAAAACTGTTTTTT. Its translation: CASRIQGLGEKLFF.

This clonotype was picked up a small number of times. In DNA form, the CDR3 reads TGTGCCAGCAGCCCCAGCTCCTATGGCTACACCTTC. Translating it yields CASSPSSYGYTF. This rearrangement joins TRBV7-9 to TRBJ1-2; no firm D call. The CDR3 length is 12 residues. V was pared by 5 bases and J by 4 bases, with 8 bases between. The V gene's germline CDR1 is SEHNR and CDR2 FQNEAQ (reference sequence).